The 29 T cell receptor beta chains below were found in one sample sequenced in a study of T cell responses to AZD1222 COVID-19 vaccine. The data were produced by immunoSEQ multiplex PCR, yet TCRdb's version contains in-frame clones alone and is incomplete. The sample lists some 200,000 clones, 90% to 95% occurring once. The source material was peripheral blood, sampled on day 0 of MenACWY control vaccination. Every receptor here comes from an adult in good health.

This chain links TRBV4-2 with TRBJ2-1; 8 positions agree with TRBD1. With V trimmed by 4 bases and J by 3 bases, 8 bases remained unmatched. The CDR3 is made up of 16 amino acids. Germline CDR1 LGHNA, CDR2 YNFKEQ. The CDR3 DNA reads as TGTGCCAGCAGCCCTGGCACAGGGGGAAACTACAATGAGCAGTTCTTC. It codes for CASSPGTGGNYNEQFF.

J is TRBJ1-6 and V is TRBV7-2, with unresolved D. Germline V gives CDR1 SGHTA, CDR2 FQGNSA. V was trimmed by 2 bases and J by 9 bases, leaving 5 bases between them. This CDR3 spans 12 amino acids. The CDR3 nucleotides are TGTGCCAGCAGCTTACTCGGTTCACCCCTCCACTTT. This codes for CASSLLGSPLHF. The entire variable domain, with the rest obtained from reference TRBV7-2 and TRBJ1-6, is as follows: GAGVSQSPSNKVTEKGKDVELRCDPISGHTALYWYRQSLGQGLEFLIYFQGNSAPDKSGLPSDRFSAERTGGSVSTLTIQRTQQEDSAVYLCASSLLGSPLHFGNGTRLTVT.

This rearrangement joins TRBV5-1 to TRBJ1-5; D call uncertain. The CDR3 spans 16 residues. Germline CDR1 SGHRS, CDR2 YFSETQ. The ends were cut back, 3 bases at V and 1 base at J, with 14 bases in the middle. DNA of the CDR3: TGCGCCAGCAGCTCGCCTACAAGGGTCAGCAATCAGCCCCAGCATTTT. Translation gives CASSSPTRVSNQPQHF.

The J gene is TRBJ2-5, the V gene TRBV2; D not certain. V was cut by 7 bases and J by 4 bases, with 13 bases left in between. The CDR3 has 13 amino acids. The germline V gene encodes CDR1 SNHLY and CDR2 FYNNEI. The CDR3 bases are TGTGCCAGCAACGGCCTCGACGGAGAGACCCAGTACTTC. This gives the protein CASNGLDGETQYF.

A word on this clone: The same CDR3 can be traced to other DNA sequences in this sample. Here the CDR3 DNA reads TGTGCCAGTAGTATAGCTGGCGGGGGGTACACCGGGGAGCTGTTTTTT. Protein sequence: CASSIAGGGYTGELFF. The V and J genes are TRBV19 and TRBJ2-2; 8 bases agree with TRBD2. Trimming took 1 base from V and 3 from J; bases not matched to a gene: 4. The germline V gene has CDR1 LNHDA and CDR2 SQIVND (reference sequence). There are 16 residues in the CDR3.

The gene calls are TRBV5-1 and TRBJ1-4; D not resolved. Trimming left V 3 bases short and J 0 bases short, with 9 bases between. The CDR3 extends over 15 amino acids. Germline loops: CDR1 SGHRS, CDR2 YFSETQ. The CDR3 nucleotides are TGCGCCAGCAGCTCCACGGTGGCAACTAATGAAAAACTGTTTTTT. This sequence encodes CASSSTVATNEKLFF.

V gene TRBV6-2 or TRBV6-3 combines with J gene TRBJ1-2; D gene unclear. CDR1 and CDR2 (germline): MNHEY, SVGEGT. The CDR3 is 13 residues long. Trimming removed 2 bases at V and 4 bases at J, with 8 bases between. The CDR3: CASSYGQLYGYTF. CDR3 nucleotides: TGTGCCAGCAGTTACGGCCAGCTCTATGGCTACACCTTC.

This clone has only one observation. The chain recombines TRBV27 with TRBJ2-1; 7 bases are a match to TRBD2. V shed 3 bases and J 2 bases; nucleotides not matched to a gene: 7. Germline CDR1 is MNHEY and CDR2 is SMNVEV (reference sequence). The CDR3 runs 16 residues. The CDR3 sequence: CASSFTLSGAYNEQFF. For the CDR3, the DNA is TGTGCCAGCAGTTTCACCCTCAGCGGGGCCTACAATGAGCAGTTCTTC.

This chain uses TRBV2 with TRBJ1-3; possible D gene TRBD1, 6 bases. Germline CDR1 SNHLY, CDR2 FYNNEI. The CDR3 consists of 14 residues. Trimming removed 4 bases at V and 0 bases at J, with 7 bases between. The CDR3: CASSGTASGNTIYF. In DNA form, the CDR3 reads TGTGCCAGCAGTGGGACAGCCTCTGGAAACACCATATATTTT.

V is TRBV19 and J is TRBJ2-1; 8 nucleotides agree with TRBD2. This CDR3 spans 17 amino acids. The J segment lost 4 bases and the V segment lost 7 bases, leaving 15 bases of the junction unmatched. Per the germline V gene, CDR1 is LNHDA and CDR2 is SQIVND (reference sequence). CDR3 in amino acids: CASTSPASGGYYNEQFF. CDR3 bases: TGTGCCAGTACCTCCCCGGCGAGCGGGGGTTATTACAATGAGCAGTTCTTC. The full variable domain, rest sourced from reference TRBV19 and TRBJ2-1, is DGGITQSPKYLFRKEGQNVTLSCEQNLNHDAMYWYRQDPGQGLRLIYYSQIVNDFQKGDIAEGYSVSREKKESFPLTVTSAQKNPTAFYLCASTSPASGGYYNEQFFGPGTRLTVL.

The rearrangement uses TRBV12-5 and TRBJ1-2; D is ambiguous. CDR3 size: 16 residues. The germline CDR1 and CDR2 sequences are LGHNT and FRNRAP. Trimming stripped 3 bases from V and 2 bases from J, with 16 bases between. CDR3 residues: CASGFPPVGLNYGYTF. CDR3 in DNA: TGTGCTAGTGGTTTCCCCCCGGTAGGGTTAAACTATGGCTACACCTTC.

This rearrangement joins TRBV5-1 to TRBJ2-2, with D unclear. The CDR3 consists of 14 residues. The V gene's germline CDR1 is SGHRS and CDR2 YFSETQ. The V and J ends lost 2 bases and 2 bases respectively, with 7 bases between them. The CDR3 loop reads CASSFSQNTGELFF. The CDR3 DNA follows: TGCGCCAGCAGCTTCAGCCAAAACACCGGGGAGCTGTTTTTT. Full variable domain (remainder filled in from reference TRBV5-1 and TRBJ2-2): KAGVTQTPRYLIKTRGQQVTLSCSPISGHRSVSWYQQTPGQGLQFLFEYFSETQRNKGNFPGRFSGRQFSNSRSEMNVSTLELGDSALYLCASSFSQNTGELFFGEGSRLTVL.

CDR3 in DNA: TGTGCCAGCAGCCCAGGGACACTAGGCTACAATGAGCAGTTCTTC. Translation: CASSPGTLGYNEQFF. The V and J genes are TRBV7-9 and TRBJ2-1, with D possibly being TRBD1 (6 bases). Trimming took 5 bases from V and 3 from J, leaving 14 bases between them. Germline-derived CDR1 and CDR2 are SEHNR and FQNEAQ (reference sequence). The CDR3 is made up of 15 amino acids. Using reference TRBV7-9 and TRBJ2-1 for the parts outside the CDR3, the full variable domain is DTGVSQNPRHKITKRGQNVTFRCDPISEHNRLYWYRQTLGQGPEFLTYFQNEAQLEKSRLLSDRFSAERPKGSFSTLEIQRTEQGDSAMYLCASSPGTLGYNEQFFGPGTRLTVL.

This clone has only one observation. The chain couples TRBV6-1 to TRBJ2-2; D remains unclear. Germline V gives CDR1 MNHNS, CDR2 SASEGT. Between the trimmed V and J ends, which lost 1 base and 0 bases, there was a span of 6 bases. This CDR3 contains 15 residues. CDR3 sequence reads: CASSEGQANTGELFF. The CDR3, as DNA: TGTGCCAGCAGTGAAGGGCAGGCGAACACCGGGGAGCTGTTTTTT.

This chain uses TRBV3-1 (or the pseudogene TRBV3-2) with TRBJ1-6, with TRBD1 as a possible D gene (5 bases). The germline V and J ends were trimmed by 2 bases and 4 bases, with 15 bases remaining between them. This CDR3 has 17 residues. CDR1 is LGHDT, CDR2 YNNKEL, per germline (reference sequence). For the CDR3, the DNA is TGTGCCAGCAGCCAAAGAGGCTCGGGACTGTATAATTCACCCCTCCACTTT. It yields the protein CASSQRGSGLYNSPLHF.

The CDR3 is CASSGRQGAGDTQYF. CDR3 in DNA: TGCGCCAGCAGCGGTAGACAGGGGGCGGGAGATACGCAGTATTTT. This rearrangement joins TRBV5-1 to TRBJ2-3, with 10 bases aligning to TRBD1. The V gene end was trimmed by 4 bases and the J gene end by 5 bases; junction bases not matched to a gene: 7. The CDR3 covers 15 residues. Germline CDR1 SGHRS, CDR2 YFSETQ.

This clone showed up just once. The rearrangement joins TRBV12-3 or TRBV12-4 to TRBJ2-5, with TRBD1 matching over 8 bases. The CDR3 covers 13 residues. The trim removed 6 bases at V and 4 bases at J, leaving 4 bases unmatched. The CDR3 reads CASRNTGGETQYF. The CDR3 DNA is TGTGCCAGCAGAAACACAGGGGGAGAGACCCAGTACTTC.

The chain recombines TRBV14 with TRBJ1-1; no definite D call. The V and J ends lost 6 bases and 1 base respectively, with 9 bases between them. Per the germline V gene, CDR1 is SGHDN and CDR2 is FVKESK. The CDR3 is made up of 13 amino acids. The CDR3 sequence is CASSFGRNTEAFF. For the CDR3, the DNA is TGTGCCAGCAGTTTTGGGCGGAACACTGAAGCTTTCTTT.

The V call is TRBV10-3, the J call TRBJ2-1; perhaps TRBD2 as D (5 bases). This CDR3 comprises 15 residues. Germline V gives CDR1 ENHRY, CDR2 SYGVKD. With 0 bases removed from V and 7 bases from J, the gap between germline ends came to 13 bases. CDR3 in amino acids: CAISESDGVRNEQFF. CDR3 in DNA: TGTGCCATCAGTGAGTCGGACGGGGTTAGAAATGAGCAGTTCTTC.

Only a few counts were recorded for this clone. The V gene is TRBV19, the J gene TRBJ2-1, with D hard to call. Germline-derived CDR1 and CDR2 are LNHDA and SQIVND (reference sequence). V was trimmed by 3 bases and J by 7 bases, leaving 16 bases between them. The CDR3 is 15 residues long. The CDR3 nucleotides are TGTGCCAGTAGTATCGGTCAGCGAAGGGAAAATGAGCAGTTCTTC. Translated, it gives CASSIGQRRENEQFF.

The rearrangement joins TRBV18 to TRBJ1-1; D remains ambiguous. V was clipped by 0 bases and J by 4 bases, with 9 bases between them. Germline values: CDR1 KGHSH, CDR2 LQKENI. CDR3 size: 14 residues. This chain's CDR3 is CASSPPNPGTEAFF. The CDR3 DNA sequence: TGTGCCAGCTCACCACCGAACCCGGGCACTGAAGCTTTCTTT.

The chain links TRBV11-1 to TRBJ2-3; D not certain. Germline V gene lookup returns CDR1 SGHAT and CDR2 FQDESV (reference sequence). This CDR3 region has 13 residues. Trimming pared 1 base from V and 4 bases from J, leaving 6 bases between. CDR3 in amino acids: CASSLEVADTQYF. In DNA form, the CDR3 reads TGTGCCAGCAGCTTAGAAGTCGCAGATACGCAGTATTTT.

The V and J genes are TRBV6-5 and TRBJ1-1; TRBD1 is a possible D gene (5 bases). The germline CDR1 and CDR2 sequences are MNHEY and SVGAGI. CDR3 length: 14 residues. V lost 4 bases and J 1 base, leaving 10 bases between the germline ends. The CDR3 nucleotides read TGTGCCAGCAGTTGGAGGCAGGGGAACACTGAAGCTTTCTTT. Protein: CASSWRQGNTEAFF.

The rearrangement links TRBV10-3 to TRBJ1-5; TRBD1 aligns across 8 bases. J lost 7 bases, V lost 3 bases, and 5 bases had no gene match. The germline CDR1 and CDR2 sequences are ENHRY and SYGVKD. The CDR3 covers 14 residues. The CDR3 protein is CAISDGQGAQPQHF. CDR3 coding DNA: TGTGCCATCAGTGACGGCCAGGGGGCACAGCCCCAGCATTTT.

The gene calls are TRBV12-3 or TRBV12-4 and TRBJ2-7; D is unresolved. The V and J ends lost 3 bases and 3 bases respectively, with 9 bases between them. The CDR3 extends over 13 amino acids. CDR3 nucleotide sequence: TGTGCCAGCAGTTTTGGAGTGCTCTACGAGCAGTACTTC. Amino acids: CASSFGVLYEQYF.

The chain links TRBV3-1 (or the pseudogene TRBV3-2) to TRBJ2-3; D is perhaps TRBD2 (6 bases). Germline V gives CDR1 LGHDT, CDR2 YNNKEL (reference sequence). The CDR3 totals 15 residues. V gave up 0 bases and J gave up 6 bases, with 13 bases separating them. Written as DNA, the CDR3 is TGTGCCAGCAGCCAAGATCGAACAGCGGGCGATACGCAGTATTTT. Translated, it gives CASSQDRTAGDTQYF.

The chain joins TRBV6-4 to TRBJ2-7, with 10 positions matching TRBD1. Germline CDR1 is MRHNA and CDR2 is SNTAGT. V dropped 4 bases and J dropped 7; count of bases not matched to a gene: 7. The CDR3 runs 14 residues. CDR3 protein: CASSGRTGGWEQYF. CDR3 sequence (DNA): TGTGCCAGCAGTGGCAGGACAGGGGGTTGGGAGCAGTACTTC.

The chain carries TRBV4-2 and TRBJ1-1; D is perhaps TRBD1 (6 bases). The CDR3 covers 15 residues. Trimming took off 4 bases at V and 2 bases at J, with 14 bases between the two ends. CDR1 is LGHNA and CDR2 is YNFKEQ in the germline V gene. The CDR3, as DNA: TGTGCCAGCAGCCGAAACCAGGGGTTAAACACTGAAGCTTTCTTT. It translates to CASSRNQGLNTEAFF.

This clone was seen more than once but under ten times. J is TRBJ1-1 and V is TRBV5-4; no clear D gene. The CDR3 is 15 residues long. V shed 3 bases and J shed 1 base, with 13 bases lying between them. The germline gives CDR1 SGHNT, CDR2 YYREEE (reference sequence). The CDR3 is CASSWSTVTNTEAFF. CDR3 nucleotide sequence: TGTGCCAGCAGCTGGTCGACGGTCACGAACACTGAAGCTTTCTTT. The full variable domain, in which reference TRBV5-4 and TRBJ1-1 provide the parts outside the CDR3, is ETGVTQSPTHLIKTRGQQVTLRCSSQSGHNTVSWYQQALGQGPQFIFQYYREEENGRGNFPPRFSGLQFPNYSSELNVNALELDDSALYLCASSWSTVTNTEAFFGQGTRLTVV.